The 13 T cell receptor beta chains reported below all come from one sample, sequenced in a study of blood T cell repertoires in COVID-19. This table comes from immunoSEQ multiplex PCR, and its TCRdb copy is limited to in-frame clones, with some not included. The table lists hundreds of thousands of clones, approximately 82% of them singletons. Sequencing input: peripheral blood. Source of these receptors: a woman aged 80 or over with acute or convalescent COVID-19.

The chain combines TRBV5-1 with TRBJ2-7; 8 bases align to TRBD1. V was pared by 3 bases and J by 5 bases, with 7 bases of the junction left unmatched. Germline lookup yields CDR1 SGHRS and CDR2 YFSETQ. CDR3 length equals 14 residues. The CDR3 region is CASSYGQGPNEQYF. CDR3 nucleotide sequence: TGCGCCAGCAGCTATGGACAGGGACCGAACGAGCAGTACTTC.

The chain combines TRBV30 with TRBJ1-2; 7 bases are a match to TRBD1. The CDR3 has 14 residues. J was trimmed by 8 bases and V by 5 bases; bases with no gene match: 14. From germline, CDR1 is GTSNPN and CDR2 SVGIG (reference sequence). CDR3 in amino acids: CAWDGTALGKGYTF. As DNA, the CDR3 is TGTGCCTGGGACGGGACAGCTTTGGGGAAAGGCTACACCTTC.

The genes are TRBV5-1 and TRBJ2-5, with D maybe TRBD1 (5 bases). Between the trimmed V and J ends, which lost 0 bases and 1 base, there was a span of 13 bases. From germline, CDR1 is SGHRS and CDR2 YFSETQ. This CDR3 is built from 16 residues. CDR3 DNA sequence: TGCGCCAGCAGCTTGGCCCTCGGACAAACCCAAGAGACCCAGTACTTC. Its translation: CASSLALGQTQETQYF.

The V call is TRBV7-2, the J call TRBJ2-7, with D unresolved. V was pared by 2 bases and J by 4 bases, with 12 bases between. The CDR3 extends over 14 amino acids. The V gene's germline CDR1 is SGHTA and CDR2 FQGNSA. The CDR3: CASSLPQAPYEQYF. CDR3 DNA: TGTGCCAGCAGCTTACCCCAGGCGCCATACGAGCAGTACTTC.

The chain couples TRBV2 to TRBJ1-2; tentative D call: TRBD1 (5 bases). This CDR3 has 17 residues. From germline, CDR1 is SNHLY and CDR2 FYNNEI. Trimming stripped 2 bases from V and 7 bases from J, with 23 bases between. This CDR3 is CASSEWLNVPAGGGYTF. The CDR3 DNA sequence: TGTGCCAGCAGTGAATGGTTGAACGTTCCCGCGGGGGGTGGCTACACCTTC. Filled out from reference TRBV2 and TRBJ1-2, the complete variable domain reads EPEVTQTPSHQVTQMGQEVILRCVPISNHLYFYWYRQILGQKVEFLVSFYNNEISEKSEIFDDQFSVERPDGSNFTLKIRSTKLEDSAMYFCASSEWLNVPAGGGYTFGSGTRLTVV.

This clone has just a few counts. This chain joins TRBV19 and TRBJ1-2, with 10 bases fitting TRBD1. The V gene's germline CDR1 is LNHDA and CDR2 SQIVND (reference sequence). The CDR3 has 18 amino acids. J was trimmed by 2 bases and V by 3 bases; bases with no gene match: 12. CDR3 protein: CASSMGTGDPFLNYGYTF. The CDR3 region has the DNA TGTGCCAGTAGTATGGGGACAGGGGATCCCTTCCTGAACTATGGCTACACCTTC.

This chain links TRBV11-3 with TRBJ2-1, with D perhaps matching TRBD1 (6 bases). V was pared by 1 base and J by 2 bases, with 9 bases between. The CDR3 length is 15 residues. Germline V gene data show CDR1 as SGHNT and CDR2 as YENEEA. The CDR3 is CASSLAGTTYNEQFF. The CDR3 region has the DNA TGTGCCAGCAGCTTAGCCGGGACAACCTACAATGAGCAGTTCTTC.

This clone came up a few times. The J gene is TRBJ1-5, the V gene TRBV5-4; 7 nucleotides align to TRBD1. The CDR3 spans 14 residues. Germline loops: CDR1 SGHNT, CDR2 YYREEE (reference sequence). Trimming removed 2 bases from V and 5 bases from J; junction bases left unmatched: 4. The chain's CDR3 is CASSLQGTDQPQHF. The CDR3 DNA reads TGTGCCAGCAGCTTACAGGGGACTGATCAGCCCCAGCATTTT.

The CDR3 sequence: CASSLGQVNEKLFF. The CDR3 region has the DNA TGTGCCAGCAGCCTGGGACAGGTTAATGAAAAACTGTTTTTT. The chain employs TRBV11-1 and TRBJ1-4, with 8 bases identical to TRBD1. The J segment lost 4 bases and the V segment lost 5 bases, leaving 3 bases of the junction unmatched. The CDR3 has 14 amino acids. Germline values: CDR1 SGHAT, CDR2 FQDESV (reference sequence).

This chain joins TRBV15 and TRBJ2-2, with a weak D call TRBD1 (5 bases). Trimming stripped 2 bases from V and 2 bases from J, with 9 bases between. CDR3 size: 15 residues. CDR1 and CDR2 from the germline V gene are LNHNV and YYDKDF (reference sequence). CDR3 residues: CATSRPTGNTGELFF. Written as DNA, the CDR3 is TGTGCCACCAGCAGACCTACAGGAAACACCGGGGAGCTGTTTTTT. Full variable domain (remainder filled in from reference TRBV15 and TRBJ2-2): DAMVIQNPRYQVTQFGKPVTLSCSQTLNHNVMYWYQQKSSQAPKLLFHYYDKDFNNEADTPDNFQSRRPNTSFCFLDIRSPGLGDTAMYLCATSRPTGNTGELFFGEGSRLTVL.

The chain couples TRBV6-5 to TRBJ1-1; 8 positions agree with TRBD1. This CDR3 comprises 15 residues. V lost 5 bases and J lost 5; bases outside the gene matches: 10. Germline-derived CDR1 and CDR2 are MNHEY and SVGAGI. CDR3 residues: CASSRRQGRGTEAFF. CDR3 coding DNA: TGTGCCAGCAGTCGCAGACAGGGGAGGGGGACTGAAGCTTTCTTT.

The J gene is TRBJ1-1, the V gene TRBV7-6; 8 bases are a match to TRBD1. Germline lookup yields CDR1 SGHVS and CDR2 FNYEAQ. This CDR3 is 16 amino acids long. V dropped 5 bases and J dropped 0; count of bases not matched to a gene: 8. The CDR3: CASSQNQGAVNTEAFF. Written as DNA, the CDR3 is TGTGCCAGCAGCCAAAATCAGGGGGCAGTGAACACTGAAGCTTTCTTT.

This chain joins TRBV5-4 and TRBJ1-2; D is unresolved. Trimming removed 6 bases at V and 3 bases at J, with 9 bases between. This CDR3 comprises 12 residues. CDR1 and CDR2 (germline): SGHNT, YYREEE (reference sequence). For the CDR3, the DNA is TGTGCCAGCATTTCGATAGACTATGGCTACACCTTC. Translating gives CASISIDYGYTF.